The 8 T cell receptor beta chains below were found in one sample sequenced in a study of OX40 agonist ivuxolimab in advanced cancers. Sequencing used immunoSEQ multiplex PCR; TCRdb keeps in-frame clones, though not all of them. This table holds fewer than 110,000 clones, around 93% found once. The sequencing here drew on CD4+ or CD8+ T cells sorted from blood, taken in a trial of the OX40 agonist ivuxolimab. These receptors were collected from an adult with an advanced solid tumor such as melanoma, head and neck, liver or kidney cancer.

The chain couples TRBV14 to TRBJ2-1; 9 bases line up with TRBD1. With V trimmed by 3 bases and J by 7 bases, 7 bases remained unmatched. Germline CDR1 SGHDN, CDR2 FVKESK. CDR3 length: 15 residues. In DNA, the CDR3 is TGTGCCAGCAGCCACCCGGGACAGGGTAAGAATGAGCAGTTCTTC. Translation gives CASSHPGQGKNEQFF.

Only one count was recorded for this clone. V and J are TRBV28 and TRBJ2-1, with TRBD2 matching over 11 bases. In germline, CDR1 is MDHEN, CDR2 SYDVKM. The length of the CDR3 is 16 residues. After removal of 7 bases from V and 3 bases from J, the junction contained 8 bases not matched to a gene. CDR3 coding DNA: TGTGCCAGCATTTCCCTTAGCGGGAGGGACTACAATGAGCAGTTCTTC. Protein product: CASISLSGRDYNEQFF. The full variable domain, in which reference TRBV28 and TRBJ2-1 provide the parts outside the CDR3, is DVKVTQSSRYLVKRTGEKVFLECVQDMDHENMFWYRQDPGLGLRLIYFSYDVKMKEKGDIPEGYSVSREKKERFSLILESASTNQTSMYLCASISLSGRDYNEQFFGPGTRLTVL.

J is TRBJ1-5 and V is TRBV6-6, with a tentative D call TRBD1 (6 bases). CDR3 length: 14 amino acids. V lost 6 bases to trimming and J lost 0 bases, with 9 bases between them. Germline V CDR1 and CDR2: MNHNY, SVGAGI (reference sequence). CDR3 bases: TGTGCCAGCAGCAGGACAGATAGCAATCAGCCCCAGCATTTT. This gives the protein CASSRTDSNQPQHF.

The chain links TRBV18 to TRBJ1-1, with a weak D call TRBD1 (5 bases). The V end lost 0 bases, the J end lost 6 bases, and 8 bases lay between the germline ends. The CDR3 runs 13 residues. Germline V gene data show CDR1 as KGHSH and CDR2 as LQKENI. CDR3 amino acids: CASSPPSRAEAFF. The CDR3 DNA follows: TGTGCCAGCTCACCACCTAGCAGGGCTGAAGCTTTCTTT.

In its sample, this clone was seen a few times. The chain combines TRBV4-3 with TRBJ2-1; D unclear. Germline V gives CDR1 LGHNA, CDR2 YSLEER. The CDR3 contains 15 residues. The V end lost 0 bases, the J end lost 3 bases, and 9 bases lay between the germline ends. This CDR3 is CASSQDRRIYNEQFF. The CDR3 coding sequence is TGCGCCAGCAGCCAAGATCGCCGGATCTACAATGAGCAGTTCTTC.

This chain uses TRBV5-1 with TRBJ2-5; 9 positions agree with TRBD1. The DNA end is a closer match to TRBJ2-7, so the J assignment may be wrong. This CDR3 has 15 residues. Germline V gives CDR1 SGHRS, CDR2 YFSETQ. This CDR3 reads CASSPPRTGADEQYF. The DNA for the CDR3 is TGCGCCAGCAGCCCGCCCCGGACAGGGGCAGACGAGCAGTACTTC.

V gene TRBV5-1 combines with J gene TRBJ2-6; 10 bases match TRBD1. This CDR3 spans 17 amino acids. The J segment lost 4 bases and the V segment lost 4 bases, leaving 8 bases of the junction unmatched. CDR1 is SGHRS, CDR2 YFSETQ, per germline. For the CDR3, the DNA is TGCGCCAGCAGCCCGGGGACAGGGGCCTCCGGGGCCAACGTCCTGACTTTC. Translating gives CASSPGTGASGANVLTF.

This clone was seen only once. This chain joins TRBV28 and TRBJ1-5, with D perhaps TRBD1 (6 bases). The CDR3 runs to 14 residues. With 8 bases removed from V and 7 bases from J, the gap between germline ends came to 18 bases. The germline CDR1 and CDR2 sequences are MDHEN and SYDVKM. Written as DNA, the CDR3 is TGTGCCAGCGTAAGACAGGAAGGGGGGCAGCCCCAGCATTTT. Translating gives CASVRQEGGQPQHF.